This TCR beta chain was sequenced during a study of cytomegalovirus exposure and HLA in healthy donors. With regard to this clone: Its target is unknown.

Study findings and constraints: A few CMV-associated chains were confirmed in vitro to be specific for CMV antigens.

Germline V gene lookup returns CDR1 SGHRS and CDR2 YFSETQ. CDR3 length: 19 residues. J lost 8 bases, V lost 3 bases, and 19 bases had no gene match. The PCR had 60 Vbeta and 13 Jbeta primers. Assay used: immunoSEQ multiplex PCR; TCRdb lists only in-frame clones, some missing. The sample comprises roughly 130,000 clones, more than 60% of which are singletons, and less than 2% rests with the top ten. Sequenced sample: PBMCs. The chain links TRBV5-1 to TRBJ2-2; TRBD1 matches 10 bases. The TCR originated in a woman between 40 and 55 years old in good health and CMV-seronegative. The CDR3 DNA is TGCGCCAGCAGCTCATTGGCCGGCTGGGGACAGGGGACTACTGGGGAGCTGTTTTTT. Protein product: CASSSLAGWGQGTTGELFF.